This paragraph covers one TCR beta chain sequence. Its matching antigen is unknown. The germline V gene encodes CDR1 LNHDA and CDR2 SQIVND (reference sequence). The V segment lost 4 bases and the J segment 9 bases; nucleotides outside the gene matches: 6. CDR3 length equals 15 residues. This sample was taken from a study of glioma-infiltrating T cells after dendritic cell vaccination. Study-wide findings and caveats: Estimated pretreatment TIL content predicted outcome after dendritic cell vaccination.

The protocol was immunoSEQ multiplex PCR, while the TCRdb copy is restricted to in-frame clones and leaves out a portion. The data show fewer than 50,000 clones, approximately 80% seen once. The TCR sequence derives from a human donor with glioblastoma. Specimen: blood, collected before dendritic cell vaccination. The chain employs TRBV19 and TRBJ1-6; 10 nucleotides line up with TRBD1. DNA of the CDR3: TGTGCCAGTAGTACCTGGACAGGGGGAACTTCACCCCTCCACTTT. It is translated as CASSTWTGGTSPLHF.